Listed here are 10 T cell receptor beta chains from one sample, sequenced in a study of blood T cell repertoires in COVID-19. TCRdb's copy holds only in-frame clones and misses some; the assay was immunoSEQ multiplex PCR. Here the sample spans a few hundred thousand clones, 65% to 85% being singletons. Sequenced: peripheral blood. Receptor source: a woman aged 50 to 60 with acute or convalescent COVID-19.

This chain's CDR3 is CASRVSSMNTEAFF. CDR3 nucleotide sequence: TGTGCCAGCAGGGTATCTAGTATGAACACTGAAGCTTTCTTT. The V and J genes are TRBV7-2 and TRBJ1-1; D not resolved. The V end lost 6 bases, the J end lost 0 bases, and 11 bases lay between the germline ends. Germline V lookup: CDR1 SGHTA, CDR2 FQGNSA. This CDR3 comprises 14 residues.

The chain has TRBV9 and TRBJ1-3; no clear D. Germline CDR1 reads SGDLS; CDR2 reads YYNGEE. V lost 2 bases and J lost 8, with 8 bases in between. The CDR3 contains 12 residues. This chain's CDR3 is CASSVSPDTIYF. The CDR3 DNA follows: TGTGCCAGCAGCGTCTCCCCAGACACCATATATTTT.

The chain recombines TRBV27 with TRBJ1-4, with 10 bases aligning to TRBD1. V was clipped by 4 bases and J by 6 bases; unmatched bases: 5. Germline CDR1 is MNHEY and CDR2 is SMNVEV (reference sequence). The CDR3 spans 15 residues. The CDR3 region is CASSSLGQGDEKLFF. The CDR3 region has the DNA TGTGCCAGCAGTTCCCTCGGACAGGGGGATGAAAAACTGTTTTTT.

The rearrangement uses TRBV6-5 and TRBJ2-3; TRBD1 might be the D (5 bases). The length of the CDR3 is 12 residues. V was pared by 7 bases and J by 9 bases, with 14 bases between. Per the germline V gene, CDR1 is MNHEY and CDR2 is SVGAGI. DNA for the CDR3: TGTGCCAGCACTAACTACGGACAAACGCAGTATTTT. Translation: CASTNYGQTQYF.

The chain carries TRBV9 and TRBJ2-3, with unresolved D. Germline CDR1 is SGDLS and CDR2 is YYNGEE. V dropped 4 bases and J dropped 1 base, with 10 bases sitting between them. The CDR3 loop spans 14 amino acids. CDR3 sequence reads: CASSTRHGTDTQYF. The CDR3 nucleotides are TGTGCCAGCAGCACCCGACATGGCACAGATACGCAGTATTTT.

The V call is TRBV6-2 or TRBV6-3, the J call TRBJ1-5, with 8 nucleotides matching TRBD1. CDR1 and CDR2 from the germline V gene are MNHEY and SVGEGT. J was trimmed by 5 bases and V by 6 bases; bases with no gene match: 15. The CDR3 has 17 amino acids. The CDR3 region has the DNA TGTGCCAGCAGCTCCGCACAGGGGGTCGGCCCGCATCAGCCCCAGCATTTT. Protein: CASSSAQGVGPHQPQHF.

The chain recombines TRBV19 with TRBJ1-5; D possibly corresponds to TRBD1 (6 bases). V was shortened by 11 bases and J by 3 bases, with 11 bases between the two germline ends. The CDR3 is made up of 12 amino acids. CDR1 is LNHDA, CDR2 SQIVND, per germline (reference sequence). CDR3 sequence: CAGGPINQPQHF. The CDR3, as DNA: TGTGCCGGGGGCCCCATCAATCAGCCCCAGCATTTT.

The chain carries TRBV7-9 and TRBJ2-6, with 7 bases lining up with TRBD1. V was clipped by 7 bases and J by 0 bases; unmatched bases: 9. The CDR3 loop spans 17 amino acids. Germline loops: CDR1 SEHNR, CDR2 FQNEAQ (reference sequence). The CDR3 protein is CASNKGDSSSGANVLTF. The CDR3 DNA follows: TGTGCCAGCAACAAGGGGGACAGCAGCTCTGGGGCCAACGTCCTGACTTTC.

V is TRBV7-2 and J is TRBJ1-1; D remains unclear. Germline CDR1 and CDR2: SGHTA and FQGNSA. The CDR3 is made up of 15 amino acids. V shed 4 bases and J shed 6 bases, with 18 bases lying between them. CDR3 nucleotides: TGTGCCAGCAGCTATAGGGAGGCCACCGGCTCTGAAGCTTTCTTT. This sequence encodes CASSYREATGSEAFF.

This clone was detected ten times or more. The CDR3 here is CASSGWYREGSYEQYV. DNA for the CDR3: TGTGCCAGCAGTGGGTGGTACAGGGAGGGATCCTACGAGCAGTACGTC. The chain combines TRBV2 with TRBJ2-7; tentative D call: TRBD2 (7 bases). CDR1 is SNHLY, CDR2 FYNNEI, per germline. V lost 4 bases and J lost 1, with 17 bases in between. The CDR3 totals 16 residues.